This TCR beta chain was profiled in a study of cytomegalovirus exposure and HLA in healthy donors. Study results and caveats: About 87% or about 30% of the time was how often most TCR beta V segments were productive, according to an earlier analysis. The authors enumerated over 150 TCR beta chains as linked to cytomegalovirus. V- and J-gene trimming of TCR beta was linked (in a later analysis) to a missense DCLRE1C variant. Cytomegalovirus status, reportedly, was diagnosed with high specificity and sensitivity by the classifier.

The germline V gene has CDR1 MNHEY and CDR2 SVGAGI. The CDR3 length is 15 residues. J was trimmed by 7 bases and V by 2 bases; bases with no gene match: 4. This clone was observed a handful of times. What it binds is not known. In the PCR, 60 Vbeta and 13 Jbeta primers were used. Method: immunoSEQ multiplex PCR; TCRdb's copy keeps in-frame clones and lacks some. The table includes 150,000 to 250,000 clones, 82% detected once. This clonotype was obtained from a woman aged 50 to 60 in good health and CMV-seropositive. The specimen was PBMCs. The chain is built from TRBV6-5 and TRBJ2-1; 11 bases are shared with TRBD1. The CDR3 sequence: CASSYGDRGGNEQFF. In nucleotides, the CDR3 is TGTGCCAGCAGTTACGGGGACAGGGGGGGGAATGAGCAGTTCTTC.